This paragraph reports one TCR beta chain. This clone's antigen is unknown. No base-level quality is on record; no much larger clone is a single base apart. The library came from the immunoSEQ multiplex PCR assay. RNA was extracted from all samples and reverse transcribed into cDNA as template for TCR sequencing. First-strand cDNA was synthesized with SuperScript III using a 2:1 mix of oligo-dT and random hexamers. A synthetic immune receptor repertoire was used to measure amplification bias, and any remaining bias was corrected computationally. On the authors' methods: Raw reads were preprocessed for error removal, and CDR3 was defined according to IMGT conventions as running from the conserved cysteine to phenylalanine. Clonality was computed as 1 minus the Shannon entropy, with the entropy normalized by log2 of the number of productive unique TCRs. Scalp TCRbeta sequences were cross-referenced with sorted blood CD4 and CD8 repertoires so that the CD4 or CD8 identity of scalp clones could be inferred. Held by TCRdb, this immuneACCESS table contains in-frame sequences only and omits some clones. Under half of the omission traces to an unresolved V gene where checked; the cause of the rest is unknown. The D gene and trimming were derived from the DNA, and the V and J assignments and clone size from that table. The table for this sample lists about 130,000 clones; about 60% of them were counted only once. About 6% of the sample goes to the ten largest clones.

Spanning cysteine to phenylalanine, the CDR3 consists of 12 amino acids. Only the CDR3 DNA is retained, 36 bases long and in frame from the first base. V gives up 7 bases and J gives up 1 base, and the segment between their germline ends measures 7 bases. The germline V gene specifies SGHAT as CDR1 and FQNNGV as CDR2. These data are taken from a study of CD8+ T cells in alopecia areata listed by TCRdb under 2018. Describing the broader study: The treated patients took part in an open-label pilot trial in which moderate-to-severe alopecia areata was treated with oral tofacitinib at 5 to 10 mg twice daily. RNA came from the PAXgene miRNA kit for fixed scalp, the miRNeasy kit for PBMCs, and the RNeasy kit for mouse skin. Clonality in the scalp was compared among normal scalp (n=4), patchy alopecia areata scalp (n=8), and alopecia totalis/universalis scalp (n=8). Biopsies were taken from tofacitinib-treated patients at baseline and at 4 and 24 weeks of treatment, and a later scalp biopsy was taken in several of the tofacitinib-treated patients. Scalp tissue and sorted CD4+ and CD8+ peripheral blood T cells from patchy and totalis/universalis alopecia areata patients and from healthy controls were covered by human TCRbeta sequencing. In both human patients and the C3H/HeJ mouse model, the study applied high-throughput TCRbeta sequencing to look at T cell clonal expansion in alopecia areata. Tofacitinib was given for 6 to 18 months, followed by 6 months of follow-up off drug to assess delayed response and recurrence. TCRbeta CDR3 regions were amplified by immunoSEQ multiplex PCR with 35 Vbeta forward and 13 Jbeta reverse primers. General conclusions and limits of the study: Compared with mice, TCR sequences shared between patients were less clear, possibly partly because of HLA diversity across the patient population. Higher clonality and more expanded CD8+ clones were observed in lesional scalp than in normal scalp, particularly in alopecia totalis/universalis, a finding suggestive of antigenic drive. Scalp TCR repertoire analysis is complicated because resident alphabeta T cells in normal human skin are also sequenced, whereas mouse skin is dominated by gammadelta T cells.

The label giving this sample's time point can be read as: baseline before oral tofacitinib. Lesional scalp punch biopsies and peripheral blood were obtained from alopecia areata patients. PBMCs were separated by density centrifugation and stained for CD3, CD4 and CD8, after which CD4+ and CD8+ T cells were sorted on a FACSAria. This specimen consisted of CD4+ T cells sorted from blood, obtained at week 0. The receptor was isolated from a human donor with alopecia areata. The receptor chain draws on TRBV11-2 and TRBJ1-1, with an unclear D gene assignment. Here is the DNA: TGTGCCAGCACTCAAGGGAACACTGAAGCTTTCTTT. It codes for CASTQGNTEAFF.